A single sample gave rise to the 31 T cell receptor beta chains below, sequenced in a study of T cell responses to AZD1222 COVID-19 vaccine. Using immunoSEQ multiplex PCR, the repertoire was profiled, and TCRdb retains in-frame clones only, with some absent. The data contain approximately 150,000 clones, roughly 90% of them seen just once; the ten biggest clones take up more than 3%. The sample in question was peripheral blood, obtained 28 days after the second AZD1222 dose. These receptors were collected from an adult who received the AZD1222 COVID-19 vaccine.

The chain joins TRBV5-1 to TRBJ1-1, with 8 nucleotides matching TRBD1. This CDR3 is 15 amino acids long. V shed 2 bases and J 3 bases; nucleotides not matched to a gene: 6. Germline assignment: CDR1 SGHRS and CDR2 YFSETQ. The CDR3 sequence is CASSLLGQGDTEAFF. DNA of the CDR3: TGCGCCAGCAGCTTACTAGGACAGGGAGACACTGAAGCTTTCTTT.

CDR3 sequence reads: CASSRQGAGGYTF. The CDR3 nucleotides are TGTGCCAGCAGTCGACAGGGGGCTGGGGGCTACACCTTC. V is TRBV28 and J is TRBJ1-2; 10 nucleotides agree with TRBD1. The CDR3 covers 13 residues. The germline gives CDR1 MDHEN, CDR2 SYDVKM. Trimming removed 5 bases from V and 8 bases from J; junction bases left unmatched: 5.

CDR3 amino acids: CASSSYRVEQYF. In nucleotides, the CDR3 is TGTGCCAGCAGTTCCTACAGGGTCGAGCAGTACTTC. This chain links TRBV12-3 or TRBV12-4 with TRBJ2-7; the D gene is possibly TRBD1 (6 bases). The CDR3 sequence is 12 residues long. The ends were cut back, 4 bases at V and 6 bases at J, with 10 bases in the middle.

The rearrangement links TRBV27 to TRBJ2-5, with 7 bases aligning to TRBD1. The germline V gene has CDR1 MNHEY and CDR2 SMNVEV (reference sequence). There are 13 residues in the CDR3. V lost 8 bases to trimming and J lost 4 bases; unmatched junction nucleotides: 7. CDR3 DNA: TGTGCCAGCGGGGAGACAGGGCCAGAGACCCAGTACTTC. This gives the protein CASGETGPETQYF.

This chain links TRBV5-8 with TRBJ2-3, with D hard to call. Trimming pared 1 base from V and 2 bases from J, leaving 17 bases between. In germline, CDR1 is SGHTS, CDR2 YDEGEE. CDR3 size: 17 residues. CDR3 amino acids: CASSLSLDPTHTDTQYF. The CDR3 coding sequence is TGTGCCAGCAGCTTGTCCTTGGACCCTACTCACACAGATACGCAGTATTTT. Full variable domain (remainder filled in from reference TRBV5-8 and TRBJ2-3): EAGVTQSPTHLIKTRGQQATLRCSPISGHTSVYWYQQALGLGLQFLLWYDEGEERNRGNFPPRFSGRQFPNYSSELNVNALELEDSALYLCASSLSLDPTHTDTQYFGPGTRLTVL.

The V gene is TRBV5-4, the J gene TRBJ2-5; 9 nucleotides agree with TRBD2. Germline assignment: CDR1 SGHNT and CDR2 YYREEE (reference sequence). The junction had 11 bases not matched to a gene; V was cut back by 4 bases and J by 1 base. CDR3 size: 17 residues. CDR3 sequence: CASSQPAGGPVQETQYF. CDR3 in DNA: TGTGCCAGCAGCCAACCGGCGGGAGGGCCGGTCCAAGAGACCCAGTACTTC.

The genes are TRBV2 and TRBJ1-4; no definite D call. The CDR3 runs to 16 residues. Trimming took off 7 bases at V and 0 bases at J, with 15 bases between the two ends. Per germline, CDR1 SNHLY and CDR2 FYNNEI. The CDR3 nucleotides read TGTGCCAGCACTCCCCAGGCTTTGGCAACTAATGAAAAACTGTTTTTT. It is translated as CASTPQALATNEKLFF.

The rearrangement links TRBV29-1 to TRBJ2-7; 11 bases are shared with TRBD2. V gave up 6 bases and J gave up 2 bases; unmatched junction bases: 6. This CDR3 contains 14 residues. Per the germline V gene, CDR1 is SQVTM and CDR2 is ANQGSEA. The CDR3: CSVSRLAGTYEQYF. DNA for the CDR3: TGCAGCGTCAGTCGACTAGCGGGAACCTACGAGCAGTACTTC.

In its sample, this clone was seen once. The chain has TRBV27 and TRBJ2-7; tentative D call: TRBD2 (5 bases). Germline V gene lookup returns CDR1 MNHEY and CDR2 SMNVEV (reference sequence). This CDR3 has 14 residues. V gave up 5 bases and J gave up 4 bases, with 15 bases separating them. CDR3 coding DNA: TGTGCCAGCAGTCTAGCCGGACTTTCTTACGAGCAGTACTTC. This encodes CASSLAGLSYEQYF.

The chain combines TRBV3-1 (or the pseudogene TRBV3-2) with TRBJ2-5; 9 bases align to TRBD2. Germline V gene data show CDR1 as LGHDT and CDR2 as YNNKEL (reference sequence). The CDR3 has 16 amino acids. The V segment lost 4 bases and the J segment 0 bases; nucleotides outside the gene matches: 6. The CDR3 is CASSRTSGLYQETQYF. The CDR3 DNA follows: TGTGCCAGCAGCCGAACTAGCGGGCTGTACCAAGAGACCCAGTACTTC.

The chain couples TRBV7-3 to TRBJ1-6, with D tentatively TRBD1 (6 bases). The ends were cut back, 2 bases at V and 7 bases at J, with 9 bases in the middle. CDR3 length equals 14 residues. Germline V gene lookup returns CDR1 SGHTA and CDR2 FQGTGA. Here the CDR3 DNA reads TGTGCCAGCAGCTTACAGGGGCCAAATTCACCCCTCCACTTT. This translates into CASSLQGPNSPLHF.

CDR3 loop: CASSLGWQETQYF. In nucleotides, the CDR3 is TGCGCCAGCAGCTTGGGGTGGCAAGAGACCCAGTACTTC. The rearrangement links TRBV5-1 to TRBJ2-5, with D unclear. This CDR3 comprises 13 residues. Trimming removed 0 bases at V and 2 bases at J, with 5 bases between. CDR1 is SGHRS, CDR2 YFSETQ, per germline.

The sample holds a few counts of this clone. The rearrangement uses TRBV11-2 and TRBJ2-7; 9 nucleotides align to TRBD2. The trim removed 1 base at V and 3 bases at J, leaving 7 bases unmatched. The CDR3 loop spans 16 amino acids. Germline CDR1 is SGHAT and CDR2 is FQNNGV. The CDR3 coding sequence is TGTGCCAGCAGCTTAGGCCCAGCGGGAGGTTACTACGAGCAGTACTTC. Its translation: CASSLGPAGGYYEQYF.

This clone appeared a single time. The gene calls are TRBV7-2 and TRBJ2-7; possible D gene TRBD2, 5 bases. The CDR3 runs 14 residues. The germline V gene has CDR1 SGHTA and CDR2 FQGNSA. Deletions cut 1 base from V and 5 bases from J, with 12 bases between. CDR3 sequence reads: CASSLGWESHEQYF. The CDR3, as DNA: TGTGCCAGCAGCTTAGGGTGGGAGTCACACGAGCAGTACTTC.

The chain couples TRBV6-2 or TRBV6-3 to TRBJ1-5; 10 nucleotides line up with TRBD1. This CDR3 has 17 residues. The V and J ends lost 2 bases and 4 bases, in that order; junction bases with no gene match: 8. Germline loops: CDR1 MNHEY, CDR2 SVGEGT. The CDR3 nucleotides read TGTGCCAGCAGTTACAAAACGGGACAGGGGATTAATCAGCCCCAGCATTTT. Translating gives CASSYKTGQGINQPQHF.

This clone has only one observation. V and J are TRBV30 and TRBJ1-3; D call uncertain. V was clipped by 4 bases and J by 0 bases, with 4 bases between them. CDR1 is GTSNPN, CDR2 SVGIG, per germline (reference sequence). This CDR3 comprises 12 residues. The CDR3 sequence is CAWISSGNTIYF. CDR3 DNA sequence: TGTGCCTGGATAAGCTCTGGAAACACCATATATTTT.

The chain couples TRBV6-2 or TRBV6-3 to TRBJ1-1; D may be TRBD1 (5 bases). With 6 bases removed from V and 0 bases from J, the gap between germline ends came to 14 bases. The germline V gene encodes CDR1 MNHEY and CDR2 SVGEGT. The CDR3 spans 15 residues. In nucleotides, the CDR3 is TGTGCCAGCAGCCTCCGCGGGGCTGTGAACACTGAAGCTTTCTTT. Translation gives CASSLRGAVNTEAFF.

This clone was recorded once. The CDR3 DNA reads as TGCAGCGTTGATATGGGACTAGCGGGAGGGCCCTACGAGCAGTACTTC. Protein: CSVDMGLAGGPYEQYF. The chain joins TRBV29-1 to TRBJ2-7; TRBD2 agrees at 16 bases. The CDR3 consists of 16 residues. Per germline, CDR1 SQVTM and CDR2 ANQGSEA. Unmatched junction bases numbered 4, after V lost 3 bases and J lost 2 bases.

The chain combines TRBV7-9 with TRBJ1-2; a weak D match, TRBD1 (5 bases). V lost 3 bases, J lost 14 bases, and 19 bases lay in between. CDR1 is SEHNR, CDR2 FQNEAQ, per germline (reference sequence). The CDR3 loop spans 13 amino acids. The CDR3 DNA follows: TGTGCCAGCAGCTTTGGGGGGGTCTATGTAGGTACCTTC. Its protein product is CASSFGGVYVGTF.

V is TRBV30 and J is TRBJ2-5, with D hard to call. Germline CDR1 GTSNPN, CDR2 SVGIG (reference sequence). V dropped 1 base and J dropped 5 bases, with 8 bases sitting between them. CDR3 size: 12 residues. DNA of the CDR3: TGTGCCTGGAGTGGGATCGGGGAGACCCAGTACTTC. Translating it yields CAWSGIGETQYF.

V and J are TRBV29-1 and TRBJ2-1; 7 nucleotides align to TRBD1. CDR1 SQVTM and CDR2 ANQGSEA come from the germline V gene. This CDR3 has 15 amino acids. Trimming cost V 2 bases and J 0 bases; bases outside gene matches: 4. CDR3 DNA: TGCAGCGTTGAAATGGGACAGCGCTCCTACAATGAGCAGTTCTTC. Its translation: CSVEMGQRSYNEQFF.

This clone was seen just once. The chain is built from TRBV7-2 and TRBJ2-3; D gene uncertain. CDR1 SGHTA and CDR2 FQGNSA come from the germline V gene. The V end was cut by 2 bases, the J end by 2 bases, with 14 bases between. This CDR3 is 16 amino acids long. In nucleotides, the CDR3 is TGTGCCAGCAGCTTAAACTACGCTATTAACACAGATACGCAGTATTTT. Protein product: CASSLNYAINTDTQYF.

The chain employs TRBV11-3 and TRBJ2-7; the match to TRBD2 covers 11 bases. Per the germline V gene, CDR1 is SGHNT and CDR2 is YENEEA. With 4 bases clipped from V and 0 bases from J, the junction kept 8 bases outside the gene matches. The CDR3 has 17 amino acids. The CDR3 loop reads CASSWTSGFSSSYEQYF. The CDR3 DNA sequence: TGTGCCAGCAGCTGGACTAGCGGGTTTTCCAGCTCCTACGAGCAGTACTTC.

CDR3 protein: CASSQDIVGSQPQHF. Here the CDR3 DNA reads TGTGCCAGCAGCCAAGATATTGTCGGGAGTCAGCCCCAGCATTTT. V usage is TRBV3-1 (or the pseudogene TRBV3-2) and J usage is TRBJ1-5; the D is unclear. Trimming pared 0 bases from V and 6 bases from J, leaving 12 bases between. The CDR3 has 15 amino acids. Per germline, CDR1 LGHDT and CDR2 YNNKEL (reference sequence).

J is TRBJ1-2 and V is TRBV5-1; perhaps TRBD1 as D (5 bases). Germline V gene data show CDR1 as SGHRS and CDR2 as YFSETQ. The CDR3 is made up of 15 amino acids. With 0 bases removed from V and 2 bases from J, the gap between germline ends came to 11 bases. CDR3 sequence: CASSLDLGENYGYTF. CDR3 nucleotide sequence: TGCGCCAGCAGCTTGGACTTGGGGGAAAACTATGGCTACACCTTC.

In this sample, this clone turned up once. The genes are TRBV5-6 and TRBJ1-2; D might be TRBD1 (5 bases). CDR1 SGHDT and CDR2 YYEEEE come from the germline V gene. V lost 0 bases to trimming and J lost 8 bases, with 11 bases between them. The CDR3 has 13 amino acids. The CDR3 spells CASSLGAGTGYTF. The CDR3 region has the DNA TGTGCCAGCAGCTTGGGGGCGGGGACCGGCTACACCTTC. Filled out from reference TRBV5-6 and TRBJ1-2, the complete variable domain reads DAGVTQSPTHLIKTRGQQVTLRCSPKSGHDTVSWYQQALGQGPQFIFQYYEEEERQRGNFPDRFSGHQFPNYSSELNVNALLLGDSALYLCASSLGAGTGYTFGSGTRLTVV.

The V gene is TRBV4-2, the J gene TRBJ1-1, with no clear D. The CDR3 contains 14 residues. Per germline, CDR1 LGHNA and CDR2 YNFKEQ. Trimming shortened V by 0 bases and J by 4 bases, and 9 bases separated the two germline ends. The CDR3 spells CASSQEGGSTEAFF. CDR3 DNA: TGTGCCAGCAGCCAAGAGGGAGGGAGCACTGAAGCTTTCTTT.

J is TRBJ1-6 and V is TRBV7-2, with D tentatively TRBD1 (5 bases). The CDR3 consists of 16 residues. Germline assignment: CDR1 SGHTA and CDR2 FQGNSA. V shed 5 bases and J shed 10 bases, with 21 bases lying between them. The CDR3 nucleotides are TGTGCCAGCAGCCCCCTTGTGCGGGGACGGCAGTCACCCCTCCACTTT. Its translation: CASSPLVRGRQSPLHF.

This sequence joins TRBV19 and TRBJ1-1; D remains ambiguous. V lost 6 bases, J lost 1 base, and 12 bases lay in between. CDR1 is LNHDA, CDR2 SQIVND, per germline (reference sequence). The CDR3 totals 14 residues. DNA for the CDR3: TGTGCCAGTAGCTTGAGCCTGGAGAACACTGAAGCTTTCTTT. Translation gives CASSLSLENTEAFF.

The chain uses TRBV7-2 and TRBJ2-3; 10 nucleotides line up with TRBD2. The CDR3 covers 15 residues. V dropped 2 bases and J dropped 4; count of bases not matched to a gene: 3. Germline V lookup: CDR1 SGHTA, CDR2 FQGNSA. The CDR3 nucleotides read TGTGCCAGCAGCTTACTAGCGGGAGAGGCAGATACGCAGTATTTT. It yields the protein CASSLLAGEADTQYF.

CDR3 sequence (DNA): TGCAGCGTGGGTAGCGGGAGGGACGAGCAGTACTTC. Protein sequence: CSVGSGRDEQYF. V and J are TRBV29-1 and TRBJ2-7; 11 nucleotides match TRBD2. Germline V gives CDR1 SQVTM, CDR2 ANQGSEA. J gave up 5 bases and V 6 bases, and 3 bases lay outside the gene matches. The CDR3 length is 12 residues.